This T cell receptor beta chain was recorded in a study of early T cells in non-severe SARS-CoV-2 infection. The wider study: From unsorted whole blood, bulk RNA was sequenced, and the chains remained unpaired. Study results and limitations: Matching results from VDJdb favored anti-spike CD8 responses, leaving private and CD4 specificities undetected.

As concerns this clonotype: Its cognate antigen is unknown.

Per the germline V gene, CDR1 is SGHNT and CDR2 is YYREEE (reference sequence). Trimming took 2 bases from V and 5 from J, leaving 10 bases between them. CDR3 length equals 14 residues. Separate cDNA molecules each had unique molecular identifiers attached to them. A single record per CDR3 protein comes from TCRdb applying MiXCR to the 5' RACE reads. The repertoire holds over 70,000 distinct CDR3 sequences, with 14% as singletons. The V call is TRBV5-4, the J call TRBJ1-4; no firm D call. The sequence was obtained from an adult who was a healthcare worker with PCR-confirmed SARS-CoV-2 infection or an uninfected control (not recorded which). The sample taken for sequencing was whole blood. The CDR3 DNA reads as TGTGCCAGCAGCTTAAGTCAGACGAATGAAAAACTGTTTTTT. Its translation: CASSLSQTNEKLFF.